This entry features one T cell receptor (beta chain) sequence. The CDR3 loop spans 15 amino acids. Looked up from germline, CDR1 is LNHDA and CDR2 is SQIVND (reference sequence). V gave up 5 bases and J gave up 1 base, with 14 bases separating them. This sample was included in a study of blood T cell repertoires in COVID-19. Study at large: Some COVID-19 samples were acute and others convalescent; all came from the United States, Italy and Spain. Sources were T cells, B-cell-depleted T cells, or PBMCs; the material itself was cDNA or gDNA.

The repertoire was sequenced with immunoSEQ multiplex PCR; TCRdb's copy has only in-frame clones and lacks some. The table has around 400,000 clones, about 88% seen once. Allocation to cohorts depended on clinical history reported by the participants. The rearrangement joins TRBV19 to TRBJ1-1; no reliable D call. The sequence was obtained from a woman between 18 and 30 years old who had been exposed to COVID-19. Sequencing input: PBMCs or T cells enriched from blood (not recorded which). CDR3 nucleotide sequence: TGTGCCAGTAGTCCCCCCGCGGGCAGGAACACTGAAGCTTTCTTT. Translating gives CASSPPAGRNTEAFF. Drawing the rest from reference TRBV19 and TRBJ1-1, the complete variable domain is DGGITQSPKYLFRKEGQNVTLSCEQNLNHDAMYWYRQDPGQGLRLIYYSQIVNDFQKGDIAEGYSVSREKKESFPLTVTSAQKNPTAFYLCASSPPAGRNTEAFFGQGTRLTVV.